The 12 T cell receptor beta chains given below trace back to one sample, sequenced in a study of shared clonotypes between healthy human individuals (dated by TCRdb to the early 2020s). The library was prepared using the immunoSEQ multiplex PCR assay. TCRdb stores this immuneACCESS table with in-frame sequences only. Part of the clones is absent; in the studies checked, under half of the shortfall reflects unresolved V genes, and no reason is known for the rest. The table for this sample lists 1,500,000 or so clones; around 98.5% of them were counted only once. 0.36% of the sample goes to the ten largest clones. Sequencing used naive CD4+ T cells sorted from blood. The cell subset or site label, as the study defines it: CD45RA+ positively selected. These receptors were obtained from a man younger than 40 in good health.

The V gene is TRBV6-5, the J gene TRBJ2-6; D unresolved. In germline, CDR1 is MNHEY, CDR2 SVGAGI. CDR3 length equals 16 residues. V was shortened by 3 bases and J by 0 bases, with 9 bases between the two germline ends. The CDR3 reads CASSYEGLSGANVLTF. In DNA form, the CDR3 reads TGTGCCAGCAGTTATGAAGGCCTCTCTGGGGCCAACGTCCTGACTTTC.

Note on this clone: The sample carries other DNA sequences with the same CDR3. This chain uses TRBV19 with TRBJ2-3; 7 positions agree with TRBD2. The V gene end was trimmed by 7 bases and the J gene end by 1 base; junction bases not matched to a gene: 2. This CDR3 has 13 amino acids. The germline V gene encodes CDR1 LNHDA and CDR2 SQIVND (reference sequence). CDR3 sequence (DNA): TGTGCCAGTAAGGCGGGAGGCACAGATACGCAGTATTTT. It codes for CASKAGGTDTQYF.

The chain carries TRBV21-1 and TRBJ1-4. TRBV21-1 is recorded as a pseudogene. The CDR3 has 23 amino acids. CDR3 bases: TGTGCCAGCAGCACGAGGAAGGCAGGGTGTGACGGGACGGGGGCGGAGGGGAATGAAAAACTGTTTTTT. Translated: CASSTRKAGCDGTGAEGNEKLFF.

The V gene is TRBV2, the J gene TRBJ2-1; 9 positions agree with TRBD2. V shed 4 bases, J shed 7 bases, and the junction held 8 bases outside the gene matches. CDR1 and CDR2 from the germline V gene are SNHLY and FYNNEI. This CDR3 has 15 residues. CDR3 nucleotides: TGTGCCAGCAGTGTTCGTAGCGGGAGTGTGAATGAGCAGTTCTTC. Translating it yields CASSVRSGSVNEQFF.

This chain links TRBV23-1 with TRBJ2-7; a possible D gene is TRBD2 (6 bases). TRBV23-1 carries the ORF label, with uncertain function. Trimming shortened V by 11 bases and J by 5 bases, and 19 bases separated the two germline ends. This CDR3 has 13 amino acids. As DNA, the CDR3 is TGCGCCTTCCCACTGGGGGGTCGGAACGAGCAGTACTTC. This translates into CAFPLGGRNEQYF.

The V call is TRBV30, the J call TRBJ2-7; D is possibly TRBD2 (6 bases). This CDR3 is built from 14 residues. Germline CDR1 GTSNPN, CDR2 SVGIG (reference sequence). The ends were cut back, 3 bases at V and 4 bases at J, with 16 bases in the middle. CDR3 DNA: TGTGCCTGGAGCCGGGACTCCGGGCTATACGAGCAGTACTTC. Translating it yields CAWSRDSGLYEQYF. The complete variable domain, with remaining parts taken from reference TRBV30 and TRBJ2-7, reads SQTIHQWPATLVQPVGSPLSLECTVEGTSNPNLYWYRQAAGRGLQLLFYSVGIGQISSEVPQNLSASRPQDRQFILSSKKLLLSDSGFYLCAWSRDSGLYEQYFGPGTRLTVT.

With regard to this clone: Other nucleotide sequences from this sample produce the same CDR3. The J gene is TRBJ1-5, the V gene TRBV30; a possible D gene is TRBD1 (5 bases). Germline V gene data show CDR1 as GTSNPN and CDR2 as SVGIG (reference sequence). Deletions cut 5 bases from V and 3 bases from J, with 8 bases between. The CDR3 is made up of 12 amino acids. This chain's CDR3 is CAWGGSNQPQHF. CDR3 DNA sequence: TGTGCCTGGGGGGGTTCCAATCAGCCCCAGCATTTT.

The chain is built from TRBV6-6 and TRBJ1-5; no firm D call. CDR3 length: 16 residues. V gave up 6 bases and J gave up 0 bases, with 15 bases separating them. Germline-derived CDR1 and CDR2 are MNHNY and SVGAGI (reference sequence). The CDR3 here is CASSPGPGRSNQPQHF. CDR3 nucleotide sequence: TGTGCCAGCAGCCCCGGACCCGGTCGTAGCAATCAGCCCCAGCATTTT.

The CDR3 protein is CASRQERRYQPQHF. CDR3 coding DNA: TGTGCCAGCAGACAGGAACGTAGGTATCAGCCCCAGCATTTT. The rearrangement joins TRBV28 to TRBJ1-5, with D tentatively TRBD1 (5 bases). V lost 6 bases to trimming and J lost 5 bases, with 14 bases between them. Germline CDR1 and CDR2: MDHEN and SYDVKM. The CDR3 loop spans 14 amino acids. The full variable domain, its missing parts supplied by reference TRBV28 and TRBJ1-5, is DVKVTQSSRYLVKRTGEKVFLECVQDMDHENMFWYRQDPGLGLRLIYFSYDVKMKEKGDIPEGYSVSREKKERFSLILESASTNQTSMYLCASRQERRYQPQHFGDGTRLSIL.

This chain links TRBV7-8 with TRBJ2-1; D unclear. The CDR3 totals 13 residues. With 1 base removed from V and 8 bases from J, the gap between germline ends came to 9 bases. Germline V gene sequence: CDR1 SGHVS, CDR2 FQNEAQ. The CDR3: CASSLDLADEQFF. DNA for the CDR3: TGTGCCAGCAGCTTAGATTTGGCCGATGAGCAGTTCTTC.

The chain recombines TRBV6-5 with TRBJ2-1, with D perhaps being TRBD1 or TRBD2 (5 bases each). V lost 3 bases, J lost 0 bases, and 9 bases lay in between. Germline V gives CDR1 MNHEY, CDR2 SVGAGI. This CDR3 is built from 15 residues. For the CDR3, the DNA is TGTGCCAGCAGTTATCTGGGGACCTCCTACAATGAGCAGTTCTTC. This codes for CASSYLGTSYNEQFF.

The chain recombines TRBV5-1 with TRBJ2-2; possible D gene TRBD1, 5 bases. Per germline, CDR1 SGHRS and CDR2 YFSETQ. Trimming left V 3 bases short and J 1 base short, with 7 bases between. This CDR3 has 14 residues. The CDR3 reads CASSYTGNTGELFF. DNA of the CDR3: TGCGCCAGCAGCTATACAGGGAACACCGGGGAGCTGTTTTTT.